The rows below give T cell receptor beta chains drawn from one sample of a study of PD-1 blockade in mismatch repair-deficient tumors. Profiled with immunoSEQ multiplex PCR; TCRdb holds only in-frame clones, not every one. The table has tens of thousands of clones, roughly 80% seen once. The sequenced sample was peripheral blood, obtained 12 weeks after starting pembrolizumab. These receptor sequences come from an adult with mismatch repair-deficient cancer. Both conserved end residues are part of each CDR3. The D gene is left open where the match is weak. A clone size is listed for some rows: how often the clone was seen (once, few, many), or a class if it is expanded.

TRBJ2-2	TRBV7-2	NA	TRBD2	CASSAAGGGGELFF	TGTGCCAGCAGCGCTGCGGGAGGAGGCGGGGAGCTGTTTTTT
TRBJ2-7	TRBV7-2	NA	TRBD2	CASSPLAGGPYEQYF	TGTGCCAGCAGCCCTCTAGCGGGAGGCCCCTACGAGCAGTACTTC
TRBJ2-7	TRBV5-5	NA	NA	CASSFSNEQYF	TGTGCCAGCAGCTTTTCGAACGAGCAGTACTTC
TRBJ2-7	TRBV10-2	once	NA	CASSESAYEQYF	TGCGCCAGCAGTGAGTCTGCCTACGAGCAGTACTTC
TRBJ2-3	TRBV10-2	once	NA	CAMRGTNTDTQYF	TGCGCCATGAGGGGGACTAACACAGATACGCAGTATTTT
TRBJ2-1	TRBV6-1	NA	NA	CASSEAAGAAYNEQFF	TGTGCCAGCAGTGAAGCGGCAGGGGCAGCCTACAATGAGCAGTTCTTC
TRBJ1-3	TRBV9	few	TRBD1	CASSVGDSSGNTIYF	TGTGCCAGCAGCGTAGGGGACAGCTCTGGAAACACCATATATTTT
TRBJ2-5	TRBV21-1	NA	NA	CASIGRGPPGHQETQYF	TGTGCCAGCATCGGCAGGGGGCCACCGGGCCACCAGGAGACCCAGTACTTC
TRBJ2-2	TRBV6-4	NA	NA	CASSDFTGRGTGELFF	TGTGCCAGCAGTGACTTCACAGGGAGAGGCACCGGGGAGCTGTTTTTT
TRBJ1-3	TRBV7-9	NA	NA	CASSPKQRLDNTIYF	TGTGCCAGCAGCCCTAAACAGAGACTGGACAACACCATATATTTT
TRBJ2-1	TRBV27	NA	NA	CASGGGNEQFF	TGTGCCAGCGGAGGGGGAAATGAGCAGTTCTTC
TRBJ2-7	TRBV5-5	NA	TRBD1	CASSWGTVSYEQYF	TGTGCCAGCAGCTGGGGGACAGTCTCCTACGAGCAGTACTTC
TRBJ2-5	TRBV2	NA	TRBD2	CASSLLAGGEKTQYF	TGTGCCAGCAGCCTACTAGCGGGAGGAGAGAAGACCCAGTACTTC
TRBJ2-7	TRBV11-1	NA	NA	CASRDPTFYEQYF	TGTGCCAGCAGAGACCCGACTTTCTACGAGCAGTACTTC
TRBJ2-7	TRBV6-1	NA	NA	CASSPYRDGPYEQYF	TGTGCCAGCAGTCCCTACCGGGACGGACCCTACGAGCAGTACTTC
TRBJ2-3	TRBV5-4	NA	NA	CASSLEIADTDTQYF	TGTGCCAGCAGCTTGGAAATAGCGGACACAGATACGCAGTATTTT
TRBJ1-1	TRBV29-1	NA	NA	CSAHGGVNTEAFF	TGCAGCGCCCACGGGGGAGTGAACACTGAAGCTTTCTTT
TRBJ1-3	TRBV5-1	NA	NA	CASSLGGGGSGNTIYF	TGCGCCAGCAGCTTGGGCGGGGGAGGCTCTGGAAACACCATATATTTT
TRBJ2-7	TRBV10-1	NA	TRBD2	CASSEGWSGRPDEQYF	TGCGCCAGCAGTGAAGGGTGGAGCGGGAGACCAGACGAGCAGTACTTC
TRBJ1-2	TRBV2	NA	NA	CASSESNYGYTF	TGTGCCAGCAGTGAATCAAACTATGGCTACACCTTC
TRBJ1-2	TRBV5-4	NA	TRBD1	CASSFSGTGGSYTF	TGTGCCAGCAGCTTTTCCGGGACAGGGGGCAGTTACACCTTC
TRBJ1-2	TRBV9	NA	NA	CASSVDLRKFTF	TGTGCCAGCAGCGTGGATCTCAGGAAGTTCACCTTC
TRBJ2-1	TRBV18	NA	TRBD2	CASSSSTSGNNEQFF	TGTGCCAGCTCCAGTAGCACTAGCGGCAACAATGAGCAGTTCTTC
TRBJ2-1	TRBV12-2	NA	NA	CASRTGQGKINEQFF	TGTGCAAGTCGCACGGGACAGGGGAAAATCAATGAGCAGTTCTTC
TRBJ2-1	TRBV5-1	once	NA	CASSGYEQFF	TGCGCCAGCAGCGGGTATGAGCAGTTCTTC
TRBJ1-2	TRBV6-5	NA	NA	CASSTGGNYGYTF	TGTGCCAGCAGTACCGGGGGCAACTATGGCTACACCTTC
TRBJ2-7	TRBV18	once	NA	CASSPRADSYEQYF	TGTGCCAGCTCACCACGAGCGGACTCCTACGAGCAGTACTTC
TRBJ2-1	TRBV11-2	NA	NA	CASSPIGGTIGNEQFF	TGTGCCAGCAGCCCCATAGGTGGTACAATAGGAAATGAGCAGTTCTTC
TRBJ2-5	TRBV30	NA	NA	CAWSVWGADETQYF	TGTGCCTGGAGTGTATGGGGGGCGGATGAGACCCAGTACTTC
TRBJ1-1	TRBV5-1	few	NA	CASSLEQDTEAFF	TGCGCCAGCAGCTTGGAACAGGACACTGAAGCTTTCTTT
TRBJ2-7	TRBV5-6	NA	TRBD2	CASSPGLAWTYEQYF	TGTGCCAGCAGCCCAGGACTAGCCTGGACCTACGAGCAGTACTTC
TRBJ1-1	TRBV30	NA	NA	CAWTLPDSKNTEAFF	TGTGCCTGGACCCTGCCCGATTCTAAGAACACTGAAGCTTTCTTT
TRBJ1-5	TRBV5-5	NA	NA	CASSLGESNQPQHF	TGTGCCAGCAGCTTGGGGGAGAGCAATCAGCCCCAGCATTTT
TRBJ2-1	TRBV6-5	NA	NA	CASRSPGPPGEQFF	TGTGCCAGCAGGTCACCGGGTCCACCAGGTGAGCAGTTCTTC
TRBJ1-1	TRBV29-1	once	NA	CSGGGLNTEAFF	TGCAGTGGGGGGGGGCTGAACACTGAAGCTTTCTTT
TRBJ2-6	TRBV14	NA	NA	CASSQAGWDIVSGANVLTF	TGTGCCAGCAGCCAAGCTGGGTGGGACATCGTCTCTGGGGCCAACGTCCTGACTTTC
TRBJ2-7	TRBV7-2	NA	TRBD2	CASSEGLAVTYEQYF	TGTGCCAGCAGCGAGGGACTAGCGGTTACCTACGAGCAGTACTTC